What follows describes a single T cell receptor beta chain. Measured with immunoSEQ multiplex PCR; TCRdb has only the in-frame clones, and not every one. This table has roughly 58,000 clones, more than 75% appearing once. The CDR3 is 13 amino acids. The ends lost 3 bases at V and 6 bases at J; junction bases unmatched: 3. Per germline, CDR1 SGHNT and CDR2 YYREEE (reference sequence). These data originate in a study of control samples from healthy donors and cancer patients. Sequenced material: PBMCs. The receptor was derived from a woman aged 55-75 years with lung cancer. V gene TRBV5-4 combines with J gene TRBJ1-3; 7 positions agree with TRBD1. In DNA form, the CDR3 reads TGTGCCAGCAGCTCGACAGGGTCAAACACCATATATTTT. This encodes CASSSTGSNTIYF.